This paragraph reports one T cell receptor beta chain. Its antigen is undetermined. These data belong to a study of cytomegalovirus exposure and HLA in healthy donors. Study findings and constraints: V- and J-gene trimming in TCR beta was tied to a missense DCLRE1C variant by an analysis performed later.

Primers included in the PCR were 60 Vbeta and 13 Jbeta primers. Libraries were prepared by immunoSEQ multiplex PCR; TCRdb keeps only in-frame clonotypes and omits some of them. This sample has approximately 150,000 clones, with about 77% found just once. The source material was PBMCs. This sequence originates from a woman in her 40s in good health and CMV-seropositive.

This chain's CDR3 is CASSSARLAGGGELFF. The DNA for the CDR3 is TGTGCCAGCAGCTCCGCACGACTAGCGGGAGGGGGGGAGCTGTTTTTT. The gene calls are TRBV7-2 and TRBJ2-2; 14 bases are shared with TRBD2. The CDR3 consists of 16 residues. Germline trimming cut 4 bases from V and 8 bases from J; bases unmatched to any gene: 6. CDR1 SGHTA and CDR2 FQGNSA come from the germline V gene.